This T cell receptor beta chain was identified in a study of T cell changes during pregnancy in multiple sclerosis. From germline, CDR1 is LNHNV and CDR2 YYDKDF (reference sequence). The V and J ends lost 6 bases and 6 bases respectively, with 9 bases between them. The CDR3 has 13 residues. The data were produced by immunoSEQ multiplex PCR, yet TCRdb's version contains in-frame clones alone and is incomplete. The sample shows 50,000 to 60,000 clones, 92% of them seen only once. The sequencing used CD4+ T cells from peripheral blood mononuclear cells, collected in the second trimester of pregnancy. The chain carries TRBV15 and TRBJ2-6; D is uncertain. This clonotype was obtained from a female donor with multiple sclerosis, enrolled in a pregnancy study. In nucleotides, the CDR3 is TGTGCCACCAGGGGCTCGATGGCCAACGTCCTGACTTTC. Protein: CATRGSMANVLTF.